A single sample gave rise to the 2 T cell receptor beta chains below, sequenced in a study of blood T cell repertoires in COVID-19 (dated by TCRdb to 2018 to 2020). The library came from the immunoSEQ multiplex PCR assay. TCRdb holds this immuneACCESS table with in-frame rearrangements only. Some clones are missing; in checked studies, unresolved V genes explain under half, and the rest has no known cause. The table for this sample lists approximately 190,000 clones; roughly 89% of them were counted only once. Together, the top ten hold around 3.1% of the sample. Sequencing was performed on PBMCs or T cells enriched from blood (not recorded which). The receptors here all came from a woman in her twenties or thirties who had been exposed to COVID-19.

The chain links TRBV4-2 to TRBJ2-1; 12 bases align to TRBD2. The V gene end was trimmed by 0 bases and the J gene end by 9 bases; junction bases not matched to a gene: 15. In germline, CDR1 is LGHNA, CDR2 YNFKEQ. CDR3 size: 19 residues. The CDR3 DNA reads TGTGCCAGCAGCCAAGATCGGCTAGCGGGGGGGCGGTTGAGAGGTGAGCAGTTCTTC. Encoded protein: CASSQDRLAGGRLRGEQFF.

The V and J genes are TRBV7-2 and TRBJ1-6; maybe TRBD1 (5 bases). The V end was cut by 2 bases, the J end by 8 bases, with 13 bases between. This CDR3 has 15 residues. The germline CDR1 and CDR2 sequences are SGHTA and FQGNSA. CDR3 loop: CASSLIGTRDSPLHF. The CDR3 region has the DNA TGTGCCAGCAGCTTAATCGGGACTCGGGATTCACCCCTCCACTTT.